Listed below are T cell receptor beta chains from one sample, sequenced in a study of Ad26.COV2.S vaccination and SARS-CoV-2 variants. Using immunoSEQ multiplex PCR, the repertoire was profiled, and TCRdb retains in-frame clones only, with some absent. The data show some 320,000 clones, 85% seen once. The sample here was peripheral blood, taken in a trial of Ad26.COV2.S vaccine versus placebo. These receptors originate from a person between 18 and 59 years old who received the Ad26.COV2.S COVID-19 vaccine or a placebo. Both conserved end residues are part of each CDR3. The D gene is left open where the match is weak. Not every row has a clone size; where given, it reads once, few, many or a size class.

TRBV18	.	TRBD1	TRBJ1-1	CASSPFAGDRGAEAFF	TGTGCCAGCTCCCCTTTCGCAGGGGACAGGGGCGCTGAAGCTTTCTTT
TRBV3-1/TRBV3-2	.	.	TRBJ2-1	CASSHLDNEQFF	TGTGCCAGCAGCCATCTGGACAATGAGCAGTTCTTC
TRBV19	once	TRBD1	TRBJ1-2	CASSPGRAGGYGYTF	TGTGCCAGTAGCCCAGGCAGGGCAGGGGGATATGGCTACACCTTC
TRBV19	.	.	TRBJ2-7	CASSSGQNYEQYF	TGTGCCAGTAGTTCCGGACAGAACTACGAGCAGTACTTC
TRBV7-2	.	TRBD1	TRBJ1-1	CASSGARDGTGDTEAFF	TGTGCCAGCAGCGGGGCTCGTGACGGGACAGGGGACACTGAAGCTTTCTTT
TRBV28	.	.	TRBJ1-1	CASSLANTEAFF	TGTGCCAGCAGTTTAGCCAACACTGAAGCTTTCTTT
TRBV6-5	few	TRBD2	TRBJ2-2	CASSRGLADTGELFF	TGTGCCAGCAGTAGGGGACTAGCGGATACCGGGGAGCTGTTTTTT
TRBV6-5	.	.	TRBJ1-1	CASSPGETEAFF	TGTGCCAGCAGTCCGGGAGAGACTGAAGCTTTCTTT
TRBV10-3	.	.	TRBJ2-7	CAISAWPRGRSYEQYF	TGTGCCATCAGTGCCTGGCCGAGGGGTCGCTCCTACGAGCAGTACTTC
TRBV7-2	.	.	TRBJ1-5	CASSLGGWNQPQHF	TGTGCCAGCAGCTTAGGAGGGTGGAATCAGCCCCAGCATTTT
TRBV19	.	TRBD2	TRBJ2-3	CARTSGKPSCADTQYF	TGTGCCAGGACTAGCGGGAAACCGTCATGCGCAGATACGCAGTATTTT
TRBV9	.	.	TRBJ2-1	CASSVDRAPGQFF	TGTGCCAGCAGCGTAGATAGGGCGCCGGGGCAGTTCTTC
TRBV15	.	.	TRBJ2-3	CATSGLSSNGPDTQYF	TGTGCCACCAGCGGGTTGTCTAGCAATGGTCCAGATACGCAGTATTTT
TRBV3-1/TRBV3-2	.	TRBD1	TRBJ2-7	CASSPRQGFYEQYF	TGTGCCAGCAGCCCAAGACAGGGCTTCTACGAGCAGTACTTC
TRBV3-1/TRBV3-2	once	.	TRBJ2-1	CASSHWGNEQFF	TGTGCCAGCAGCCATTGGGGCAATGAGCAGTTCTTC
TRBV28	.	.	TRBJ1-2	CASSLPALTNYGYTF	TGTGCCAGCAGTTTACCAGCCCTAACTAACTATGGCTACACCTTC
TRBV7-2	.	.	TRBJ1-1	CASSLVWGRIGTEAFF	TGTGCCAGCAGCTTAGTCTGGGGGCGTATCGGCACTGAAGCTTTCTTT
TRBV7-9	few	.	TRBJ2-5	CASSLAGGRVETQYF	TGTGCCAGCAGCTTAGCGGGGGGCCGCGTGGAGACCCAGTACTTC
TRBV9	.	TRBD1	TRBJ2-3	CASSPPETGVSGTQYF	TGTGCCAGCAGCCCCCCCGAGACAGGGGTTTCGGGTACGCAGTATTTT
TRBV7-6	.	TRBD2	TRBJ2-3	CASSPGLAPSDTQYF	TGTGCCAGCAGCCCTGGACTAGCACCGTCAGATACGCAGTATTTT
TRBV10-3	few	.	TRBJ1-3	CAISESPGRTGNTIYF	TGTGCCATCAGTGAGTCCCCAGGGAGGACTGGAAACACCATATATTTT
TRBV3-1/TRBV3-2	.	.	TRBJ1-6	CASRRGTNSPLHF	TGTGCCAGCCGGAGGGGGACAAATTCACCCCTCCACTTT
TRBV19	.	.	TRBJ2-7	CASSFGTPLYYEQYF	TGTGCCAGTAGTTTCGGGACTCCCCTGTACTACGAGCAGTACTTC
TRBV12-3/TRBV12-4	once	TRBD1	TRBJ1-2	CASSLATGPGYTF	TGTGCCAGCAGTTTAGCGACAGGGCCTGGCTACACCTTC
TRBV6-5	.	.	TRBJ1-4	CATSVDWAGKLFF	TGTGCCACCTCGGTGGATTGGGCGGGAAAACTGTTTTTT
TRBV27	.	.	TRBJ2-7	CASGRRVGNYEQYF	TGTGCCAGCGGGAGGCGGGTCGGGAACTACGAGCAGTACTTC
TRBV13	few	.	TRBJ2-7	CASKKTGPSSYEQYF	TGTGCCAGCAAGAAGACAGGTCCAAGCTCCTACGAGCAGTACTTC
TRBV5-1	.	.	TRBJ2-7	CASNGREGPNYEQYF	TGCGCCAGCAATGGCAGGGAAGGGCCCAACTACGAGCAGTACTTC
TRBV5-1	.	.	TRBJ2-5	CASSFRGSPGETQYF	TGCGCCAGCAGCTTCCGCGGGTCCCCCGGGGAGACCCAGTACTTC
TRBV7-3	.	.	TRBJ1-1	CASSLTGNTEAFF	TGTGCCAGCAGCCTAACAGGGAACACTGAAGCTTTCTTT
TRBV4-1	.	TRBD1	TRBJ2-5	CASSQVMIWGQRQETQYF	TGCGCCAGCAGCCAAGTTATGATTTGGGGACAGAGACAAGAGACCCAGTACTTC
TRBV20-1	.	.	TRBJ2-3	CSEGRDTQYF	TGCAGTGAAGGGAGGGATACGCAGTATTTT
TRBV5-1	.	.	TRBJ2-5	CASSLSDPLQETQYF	TGCGCCAGCAGCTTGTCCGACCCACTCCAAGAGACCCAGTACTTC
TRBV29-1	.	.	TRBJ1-1	CSVGDRLPFF	TGCAGCGTTGGCGACAGGCTACCCTTCTTT
TRBV24-1	.	TRBD1	TRBJ2-6	CATSDRTGAGANVLTF	TGTGCCACCAGTGACAGGACAGGGGCTGGGGCCAACGTCCTGACTTTC
TRBV27	.	.	TRBJ1-2	CASSSRTGNYGYTF	TGTGCCAGCAGTAGCAGAACAGGAAACTATGGCTACACCTTC
TRBV19	.	TRBD1	TRBJ1-6	CASTLQGIHNSPLHF	TGTGCCAGTACCCTACAGGGGATTCATAATTCACCCCTCCACTTT
TRBV7-9	.	.	TRBJ1-2	CASGVRGDYGYTF	TGTGCCTCCGGGGTACGGGGGGATTATGGCTACACCTTC
TRBV5-1	.	.	TRBJ1-1	CASSWGGNTEAFF	TGCGCCAGCAGCTGGGGGGGAAACACTGAAGCTTTCTTT
TRBV5-1	.	.	TRBJ1-6	CASSLGQEVAF	TGCGCCAGCAGCTTGGGACAGGAGGTCGCCTTT
TRBV10-3	.	TRBD1	TRBJ1-2	CAISRDRDYTF	TGTGCCATCAGTCGGGACAGAGACTACACCTTC
TRBV5-4	.	.	TRBJ2-3	CASSSNTDTQYF	TGTGCCAGCAGTTCCAACACAGATACGCAGTATTTT
TRBV2	.	.	TRBJ1-3	CASSERRADRSGNTIYF	TGTGCCAGCAGTGAACGTCGGGCTGACCGCTCTGGAAACACCATATATTTT
TRBV19	.	.	TRBJ2-2	CASTHSGPGIGELFF	TGTGCCAGTACCCATTCCGGCCCAGGGATCGGGGAGCTGTTTTTT
TRBV9	.	.	TRBJ2-1	CASSEGLSLLEQFF	TGTGCCAGCAGCGAGGGACTCTCGCTGTTGGAGCAGTTCTTC
TRBV24-1	.	.	TRBJ1-1	CATSDSRAGDTEAFF	TGTGCCACCAGTGACTCGCGGGCTGGGGACACTGAAGCTTTCTTT
TRBV28	once	.	TRBJ1-4	CASTPGTMGGEKLFF	TGTGCCAGCACCCCGGGAACGATGGGGGGTGAAAAACTGTTTTTT
TRBV5-1	.	TRBD1	TRBJ2-1	CASRAPGQYNEQFF	TGCGCCAGCAGGGCCCCGGGACAGTACAATGAGCAGTTCTTC
TRBV5-6	.	TRBD1	TRBJ1-2	CASRPTGGNYGYTF	TGTGCCAGCAGACCCACAGGGGGCAACTATGGCTACACCTTC
TRBV7-9	.	TRBD2	TRBJ2-2	CASRDDGSAGANTGELFF	TGTGCCAGCAGAGATGACGGATCGGCGGGAGCGAACACCGGGGAGCTGTTTTTT